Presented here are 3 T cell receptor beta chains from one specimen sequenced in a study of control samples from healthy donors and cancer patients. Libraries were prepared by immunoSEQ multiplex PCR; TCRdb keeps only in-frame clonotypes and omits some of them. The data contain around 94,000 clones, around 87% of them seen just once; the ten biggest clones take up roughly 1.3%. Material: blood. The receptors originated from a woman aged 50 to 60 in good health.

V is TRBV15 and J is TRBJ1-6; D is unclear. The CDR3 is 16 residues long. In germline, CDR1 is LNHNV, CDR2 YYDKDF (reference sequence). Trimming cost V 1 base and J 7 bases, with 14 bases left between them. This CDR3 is CATSRGIGEDNSPLHF. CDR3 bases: TGTGCCACCAGCAGAGGGATCGGGGAGGACAATTCACCCCTCCACTTT. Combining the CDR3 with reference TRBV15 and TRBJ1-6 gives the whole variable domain DAMVIQNPRYQVTQFGKPVTLSCSQTLNHNVMYWYQQKSSQAPKLLFHYYDKDFNNEADTPDNFQSRRPNTSFCFLDIRSPGLGDTAMYLCATSRGIGEDNSPLHFGNGTRLTVT.

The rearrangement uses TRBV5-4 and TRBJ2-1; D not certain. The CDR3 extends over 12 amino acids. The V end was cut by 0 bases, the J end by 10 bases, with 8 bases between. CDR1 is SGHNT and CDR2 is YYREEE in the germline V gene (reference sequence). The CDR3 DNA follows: TGTGCCAGCAGCTTGGCACAGCTGGAGCAGTTCTTC. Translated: CASSLAQLEQFF. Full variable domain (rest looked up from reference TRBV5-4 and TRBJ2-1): ETGVTQSPTHLIKTRGQQVTLRCSSQSGHNTVSWYQQALGQGPQFIFQYYREEENGRGNFPPRFSGLQFPNYSSELNVNALELDDSALYLCASSLAQLEQFFGPGTRLTVL.

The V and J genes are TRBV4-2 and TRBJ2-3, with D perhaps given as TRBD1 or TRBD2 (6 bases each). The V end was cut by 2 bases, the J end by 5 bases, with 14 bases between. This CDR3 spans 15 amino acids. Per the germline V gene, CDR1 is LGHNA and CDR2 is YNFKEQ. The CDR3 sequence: CASSQPGAGEDTQYF. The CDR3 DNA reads TGTGCCAGCAGCCAACCGGGGGCCGGGGAAGATACGCAGTATTTT.